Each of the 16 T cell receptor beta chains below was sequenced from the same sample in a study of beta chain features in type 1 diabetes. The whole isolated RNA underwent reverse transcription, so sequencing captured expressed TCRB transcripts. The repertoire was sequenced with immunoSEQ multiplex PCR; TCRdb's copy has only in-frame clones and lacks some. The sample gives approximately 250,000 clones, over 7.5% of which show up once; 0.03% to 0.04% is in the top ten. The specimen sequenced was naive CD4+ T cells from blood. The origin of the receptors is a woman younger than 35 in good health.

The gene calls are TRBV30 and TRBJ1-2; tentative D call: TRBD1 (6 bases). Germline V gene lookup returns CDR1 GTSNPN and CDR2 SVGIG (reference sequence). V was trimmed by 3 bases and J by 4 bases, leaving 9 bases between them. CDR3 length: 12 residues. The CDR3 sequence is CAWRQGSYGYTF. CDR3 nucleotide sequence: TGTGCCTGGAGGCAGGGGAGCTATGGCTACACCTTC.

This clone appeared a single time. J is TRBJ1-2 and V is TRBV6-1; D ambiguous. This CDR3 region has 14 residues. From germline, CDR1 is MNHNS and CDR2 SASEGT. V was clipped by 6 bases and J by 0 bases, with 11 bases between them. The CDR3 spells CASRETPPNYGYTF. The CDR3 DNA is TGTGCCAGCAGGGAGACGCCCCCTAACTATGGCTACACCTTC.

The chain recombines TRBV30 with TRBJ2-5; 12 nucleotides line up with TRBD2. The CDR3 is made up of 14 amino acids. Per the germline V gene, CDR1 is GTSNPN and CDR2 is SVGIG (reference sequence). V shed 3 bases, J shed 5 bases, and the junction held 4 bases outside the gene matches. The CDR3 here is CAWRASGGGETQYF. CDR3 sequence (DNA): TGTGCCTGGAGAGCTAGCGGGGGGGGCGAGACCCAGTACTTC.

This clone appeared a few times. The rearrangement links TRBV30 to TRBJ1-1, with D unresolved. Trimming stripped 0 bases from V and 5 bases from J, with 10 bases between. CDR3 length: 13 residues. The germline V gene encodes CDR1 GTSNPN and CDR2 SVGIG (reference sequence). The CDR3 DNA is TGTGCCTGGAGTGTGGAGGGTTTAACTGAAGCTTTCTTT. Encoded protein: CAWSVEGLTEAFF.

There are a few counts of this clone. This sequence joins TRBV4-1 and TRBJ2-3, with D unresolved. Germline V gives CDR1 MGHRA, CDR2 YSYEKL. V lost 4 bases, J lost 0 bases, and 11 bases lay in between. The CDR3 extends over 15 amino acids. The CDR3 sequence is CASSLESKSTDTQYF. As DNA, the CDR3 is TGCGCCAGCAGCCTAGAGTCTAAAAGCACAGATACGCAGTATTTT.

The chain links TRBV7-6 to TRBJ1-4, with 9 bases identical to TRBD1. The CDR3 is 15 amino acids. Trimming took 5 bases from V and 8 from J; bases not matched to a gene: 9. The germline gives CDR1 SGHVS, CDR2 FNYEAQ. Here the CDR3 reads CASSRGQGSGEKLFF. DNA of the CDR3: TGTGCCAGCAGCCGAGGACAGGGGTCGGGAGAAAAACTGTTTTTT.

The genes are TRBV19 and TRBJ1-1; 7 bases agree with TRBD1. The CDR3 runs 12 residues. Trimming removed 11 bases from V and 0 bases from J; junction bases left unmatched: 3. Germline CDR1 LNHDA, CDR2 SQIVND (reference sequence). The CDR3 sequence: CASRGMNTEAFF. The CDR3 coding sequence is TGTGCCTCCAGGGGGATGAACACTGAAGCTTTCTTT.

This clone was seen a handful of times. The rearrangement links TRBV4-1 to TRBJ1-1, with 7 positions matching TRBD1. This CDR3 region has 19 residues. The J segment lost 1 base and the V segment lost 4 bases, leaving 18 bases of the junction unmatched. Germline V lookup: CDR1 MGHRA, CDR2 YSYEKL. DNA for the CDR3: TGCGCCAGCAGCCGGATAAAGGTTCAGGGGGGCCTGGGGAACACTGAAGCTTTCTTT. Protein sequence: CASSRIKVQGGLGNTEAFF.

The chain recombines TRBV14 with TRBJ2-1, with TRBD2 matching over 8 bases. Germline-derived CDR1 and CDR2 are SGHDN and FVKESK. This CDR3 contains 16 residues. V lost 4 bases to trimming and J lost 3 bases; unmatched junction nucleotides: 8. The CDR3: CASSPYSGAIYNEQFF. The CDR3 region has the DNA TGTGCCAGCAGCCCCTATAGCGGGGCTATCTACAATGAGCAGTTCTTC.

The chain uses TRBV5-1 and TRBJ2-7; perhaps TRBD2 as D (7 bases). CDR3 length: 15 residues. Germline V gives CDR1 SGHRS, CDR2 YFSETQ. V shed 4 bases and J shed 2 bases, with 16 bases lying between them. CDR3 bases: TGCGCCAGCAGCCATACCGGGGGGCCAGCCTACGAGCAGTACTTC. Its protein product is CASSHTGGPAYEQYF.

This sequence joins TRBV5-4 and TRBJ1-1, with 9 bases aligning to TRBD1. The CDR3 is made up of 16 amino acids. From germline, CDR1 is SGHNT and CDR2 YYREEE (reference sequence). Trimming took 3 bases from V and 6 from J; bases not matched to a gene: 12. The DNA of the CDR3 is TGTGCCAGCAGCTCGAAGACGACAGGGGGGGACCCTGAAGCTTTCTTT. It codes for CASSSKTTGGDPEAFF.

The DNA for the CDR3 is TGCGCCAGCAGCTTGACCGGGACAACATACAATGAGCAGTTCTTC. This sequence encodes CASSLTGTTYNEQFF. The chain has TRBV5-1 and TRBJ2-1, with D maybe TRBD1 (6 bases). The V end was cut by 1 base, the J end by 4 bases, with 12 bases between. The CDR3 loop spans 15 amino acids. The germline V gene encodes CDR1 SGHRS and CDR2 YFSETQ.

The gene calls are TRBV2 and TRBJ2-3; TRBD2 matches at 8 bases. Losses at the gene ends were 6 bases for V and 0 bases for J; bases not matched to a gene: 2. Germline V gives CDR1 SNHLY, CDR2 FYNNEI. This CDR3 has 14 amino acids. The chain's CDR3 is CASSASGSTDTQYF. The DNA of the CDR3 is TGTGCCAGCAGCGCTAGCGGGAGCACAGATACGCAGTATTTT.

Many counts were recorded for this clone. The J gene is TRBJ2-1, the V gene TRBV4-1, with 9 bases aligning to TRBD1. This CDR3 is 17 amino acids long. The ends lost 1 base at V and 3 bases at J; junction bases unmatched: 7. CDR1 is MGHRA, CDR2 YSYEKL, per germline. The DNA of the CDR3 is TGCGCCAGCAGCCAAGCCCGGGACAGGGCGGACTACAATGAGCAGTTCTTC. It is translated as CASSQARDRADYNEQFF.

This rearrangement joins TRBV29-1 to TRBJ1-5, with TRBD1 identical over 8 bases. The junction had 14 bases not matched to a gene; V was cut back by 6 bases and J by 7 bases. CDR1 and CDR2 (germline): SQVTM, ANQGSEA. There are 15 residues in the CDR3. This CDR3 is CSVRAGTGGVQPQHF. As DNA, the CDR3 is TGCAGCGTCCGCGCAGGGACAGGAGGGGTCCAGCCCCAGCATTTT. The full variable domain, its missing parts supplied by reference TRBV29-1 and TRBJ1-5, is SAVISQKPSRDICQRGTSLTIQCQVDSQVTMMFWYRQQPGQSLTLIATANQGSEATYESGFVIDKFPISRPNLTFSTLTVSNMSPEDSSIYLCSVRAGTGGVQPQHFGDGTRLSIL.

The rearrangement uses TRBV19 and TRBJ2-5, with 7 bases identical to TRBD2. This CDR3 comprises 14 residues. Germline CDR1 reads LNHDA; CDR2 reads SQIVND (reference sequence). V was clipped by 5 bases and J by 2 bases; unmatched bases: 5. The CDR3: CASSPRGGQETQYF. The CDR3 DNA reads TGTGCCAGTAGTCCCCGCGGGGGTCAAGAGACCCAGTACTTC.